The 8 T cell receptor beta chains below were found in one sample sequenced in a study of shared clonotypes between healthy human individuals. TCRdb keeps only in-frame clones here, not all; method: immunoSEQ multiplex PCR. The sample includes roughly 1,100,000 clones, roughly 70% of them seen just once. The material sequenced was memory CD4+ T cells sorted from blood. Subset of the sample: CD45RA-negative fraction. The origin of the receptors is a young man in good health.

This chain links TRBV18 with TRBJ1-3; D unclear. V dropped 3 bases and J dropped 0 bases, with 9 bases sitting between them. CDR1 is KGHSH, CDR2 LQKENI, per germline. There are 15 residues in the CDR3. The chain's CDR3 is CASSPTTSSGNTIYF. In nucleotides, the CDR3 is TGTGCCAGCTCACCCACGACAAGCTCTGGAAACACCATATATTTT.

V is TRBV30 and J is TRBJ2-1; the D is unclear. Germline assignment: CDR1 GTSNPN and CDR2 SVGIG (reference sequence). V was cut by 2 bases and J by 16 bases, with 24 bases left in between. The CDR3 consists of 14 residues. The chain's CDR3 is CAWSPLDTGVNPFF. The CDR3 DNA reads as TGTGCCTGGAGTCCCCTAGATACGGGCGTTAACCCTTTCTTC.

The V and J genes are TRBV6-6 and TRBJ1-1; D unresolved. Germline V lookup: CDR1 MNHNY, CDR2 SVGAGI (reference sequence). The germline V and J ends were trimmed by 4 bases and 9 bases, with 18 bases remaining between them. The CDR3 length is 14 residues. The CDR3 protein is CASSFGVEGPKAFF. The CDR3 nucleotides read TGTGCCAGCAGTTTTGGGGTTGAAGGGCCGAAAGCTTTCTTT.

There are many counts of this clone. V usage is TRBV30 and J usage is TRBJ2-3, with D perhaps TRBD2 (5 bases). This CDR3 has 14 residues. Germline lookup yields CDR1 GTSNPN and CDR2 SVGIG (reference sequence). V lost 1 base to trimming and J lost 5 bases, with 13 bases between them. The CDR3: CAWSASRREDTQYF. The CDR3 nucleotides are TGTGCCTGGAGTGCCTCCCGTCGGGAAGATACGCAGTATTTT.

The CDR3 DNA is TGTGCCAGCAGCGGAGGGTTCCCACCCCAGCATTTT. Translation: CASSGGFPPQHF. The chain couples TRBV7-9 to TRBJ1-5; D uncertain. Germline CDR1 is SEHNR and CDR2 is FQNEAQ (reference sequence). The CDR3 is 12 amino acids. The V end was cut by 5 bases, the J end by 10 bases, with 12 bases between. The full variable domain, with the rest looked up from reference TRBV7-9 and TRBJ1-5, is DTGVSQNPRHKITKRGQNVTFRCDPISEHNRLYWYRQTLGQGPEFLTYFQNEAQLEKSRLLSDRFSAERPKGSFSTLEIQRTEQGDSAMYLCASSGGFPPQHFGDGTRLSIL.

V usage is TRBV7-9 and J usage is TRBJ2-6; D uncertain. The CDR3 has 15 amino acids. Trimming cost V 8 bases and J 1 base, with 12 bases left between them. Germline V gene data show CDR1 as SEHNR and CDR2 as FQNEAQ (reference sequence). The CDR3 sequence: CASVPRYSGANVLTF. The CDR3 bases are TGTGCCAGCGTCCCAAGATATTCTGGGGCCAACGTCCTGACTTTC.

This chain links TRBV6-1 with TRBJ1-6; D is uncertain. The CDR3 extends over 14 amino acids. Germline V gene sequence: CDR1 MNHNS, CDR2 SASEGT. The V gene lost 5 bases and the J gene lost 2 bases, with 7 bases spanning the gap. Here the CDR3 DNA reads TGTGCCAGCAGTCAGGAAACCTATAATTCACCCCTCCACTTT. Its translation: CASSQETYNSPLHF.

This clone was seen only a few times. This sequence joins TRBV6-5 and TRBJ1-2; D remains ambiguous. Per the germline V gene, CDR1 is MNHEY and CDR2 is SVGAGI. CDR3 length equals 14 residues. Trimming left V 0 bases short and J 7 bases short, with 12 bases between. This CDR3 reads CASSYSVSTGGYTF. The CDR3 nucleotides are TGTGCCAGCAGTTACTCGGTGTCTACGGGTGGCTACACCTTC.